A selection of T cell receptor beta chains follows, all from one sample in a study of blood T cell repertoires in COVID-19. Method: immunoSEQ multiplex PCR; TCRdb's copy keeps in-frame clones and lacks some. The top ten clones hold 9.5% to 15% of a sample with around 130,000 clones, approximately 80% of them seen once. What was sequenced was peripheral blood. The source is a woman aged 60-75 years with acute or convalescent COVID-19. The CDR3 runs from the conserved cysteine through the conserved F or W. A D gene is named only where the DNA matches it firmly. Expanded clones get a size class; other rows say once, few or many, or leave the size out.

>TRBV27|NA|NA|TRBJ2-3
TGTGCCAGCAGGCGGGCGGGGGCGGCAGATACGCAGTATTTT
CASRRAGAADTQYF
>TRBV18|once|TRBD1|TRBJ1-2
TGTGCCAGCTCGCCGGGACAGAACTATGGCTACACCTTC
CASSPGQNYGYTF
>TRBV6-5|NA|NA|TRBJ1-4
TGTGCCAGCAGTTACGGGGGGGCGGCCATGGAAAAACTGTTTTTT
CASSYGGAAMEKLFF
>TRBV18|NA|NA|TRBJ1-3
TGTGCCAGCTCACCACTTCCCACTGGGGCTGACACCATATATTTT
CASSPLPTGADTIYF
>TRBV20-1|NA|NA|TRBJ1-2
TGCAGTGCTAGCGTCGGCTATGGCTACACCTTC
CSASVGYGYTF
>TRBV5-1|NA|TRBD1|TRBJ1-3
TGCGCCAGCAGCACCGGACAGGCAAGCTCTGGAAACACCATATATTTT
CASSTGQASSGNTIYF
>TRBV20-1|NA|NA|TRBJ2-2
TGCAGTGCTCGTGAAATCTTCACCGGGGAGCTGTTTTTT
CSAREIFTGELFF
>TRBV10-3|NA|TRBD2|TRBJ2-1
TGTGCCATCAGTGAATCTAGCGGTCAACCCTACAATGAGCAGTTCTTC
CAISESSGQPYNEQFF
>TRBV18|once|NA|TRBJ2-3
TGTGCCAGCTCACCACCTCCGAGCACAGATACGCAGTATTTT
CASSPPPSTDTQYF
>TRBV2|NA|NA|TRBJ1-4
TGTGCCAGCAACGAGGGGGTAGATGAAAAACTGTTTTTT
CASNEGVDEKLFF
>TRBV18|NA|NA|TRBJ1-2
TGTGCCAGCTCACACAGCCGGGGAACTGACTATGGCTACACCTTC
CASSHSRGTDYGYTF
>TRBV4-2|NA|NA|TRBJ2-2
TGTGCCAGCAGCCAAGGTTACAGATCCACCGGGGAGCTGTTTTTT
CASSQGYRSTGELFF
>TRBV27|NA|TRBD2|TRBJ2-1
TGTGCCAGCAGTTTACAGGGTGGTGGGGGACTAGCGGGGATCAATGAGCAGTTCTTC
CASSLQGGGGLAGINEQFF
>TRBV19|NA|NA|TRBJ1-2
TGTGCCAGTAGTATAGGCCCGACATCCGACACCTTC
CASSIGPTSDTF
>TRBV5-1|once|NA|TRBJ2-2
TGCGCCAGCAGCCCCGGAGGAGGGATCAACACCGGGGAGCTGTTTTTT
CASSPGGGINTGELFF
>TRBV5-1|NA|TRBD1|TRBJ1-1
TGCGCCAGCAGCTTCCACCCGGGACAGGGATTGAACACTGAAGCTTTCTTT
CASSFHPGQGLNTEAFF
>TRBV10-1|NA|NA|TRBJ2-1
TGCGCCAGCAGTGAGTCGAAGGAGGGGCACTCCTACAATGAGCAGTTCTTC
CASSESKEGHSYNEQFF
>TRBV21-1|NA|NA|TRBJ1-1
TGTGCCAGCAGCAAAGCGAAGGAACCGGGACAGGTACCGAACACTGAAGCTTTCTTT
CASSKAKEPGQVPNTEAFF
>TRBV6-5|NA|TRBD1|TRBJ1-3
TGTGCCAGCAGAGTGACAGGGCCCTCTGGAAACACCATATATTTT
CASRVTGPSGNTIYF
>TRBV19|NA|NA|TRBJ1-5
TGTGCCAGTAGTATTAGGGAGAGGCATCAGCCCCAGCATTTT
CASSIRERHQPQHF
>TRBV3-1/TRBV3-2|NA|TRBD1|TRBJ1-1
TGTGCCAGCAGCTTCGACAGGGCGGAAGCTTTCTTT
CASSFDRAEAFF
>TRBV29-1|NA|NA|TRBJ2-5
TGCAGCGTTGAAAGAGGGCGACAAGAGACCCAGTACTTC
CSVERGRQETQYF
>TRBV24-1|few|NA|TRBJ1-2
TGTGCCACCAGTACATCCAGAAACTATGGCTACACCTTC
CATSTSRNYGYTF
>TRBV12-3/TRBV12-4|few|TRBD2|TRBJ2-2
TGTGCCAGCGTCCGGGAGGCCGGGGAGCTGTTTTTT
CASVREAGELFF
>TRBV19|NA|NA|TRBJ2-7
TGTGCCAGTAGTATAACTACACTCTACGAGCAGTACTTC
CASSITTLYEQYF
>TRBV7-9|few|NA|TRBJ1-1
TGTGCCAGCAGGCGGGAGAAGAACACTGAAGCTTTCTTT
CASRREKNTEAFF
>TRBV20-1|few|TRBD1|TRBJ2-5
TGCAGTGTACAGGGGATGGAGACCCAGTACTTC
CSVQGMETQYF
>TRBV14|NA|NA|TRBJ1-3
TGTGCCAGCAGCCTCGGTGGAAACACCATATATTTT
CASSLGGNTIYF
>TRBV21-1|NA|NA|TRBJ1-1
TGTGCCGGACAGGGGGCGCGGACTGAAGCTTTCTTT
CAGQGARTEAFF
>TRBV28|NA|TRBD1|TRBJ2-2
TGTGCCAGCAGGAACACAGGGGGAAGCACCGGGGAGCTGTTTTTT
CASRNTGGSTGELFF
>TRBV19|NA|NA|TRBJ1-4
TGTGCCAGTAGTGCGGACAGCGCTCCAACTAATGAAAAACTGTTTTTT
CASSADSAPTNEKLFF
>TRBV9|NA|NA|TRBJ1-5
TGTGCCAGCAGCGTAGATCTCAGGGACAATCAGCCCCAGCATTTT
CASSVDLRDNQPQHF
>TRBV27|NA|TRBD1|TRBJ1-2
TGTGCCAGCAGTTTAAAGACAGGGGTCAATTATGGCTACACCTTC
CASSLKTGVNYGYTF
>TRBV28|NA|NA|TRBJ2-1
TGTGCCAGCAGTTTCGGCAGGAACAATGAGCAGTTCTTC
CASSFGRNNEQFF
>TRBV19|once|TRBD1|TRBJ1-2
TGTGCCAGTAGAGCCCCGGGACAGGGCCTCCATGGCTACACCTTC
CASRAPGQGLHGYTF
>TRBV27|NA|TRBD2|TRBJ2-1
TGTGCCAGCTTGGAGCGGGGGGCACAAAAACACAATGAGCAGTTCTTC
CASLERGAQKHNEQFF
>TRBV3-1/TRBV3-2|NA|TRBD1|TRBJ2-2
TGTGCCAGCAGCCAAAACTGGGGAGATCTCAGACAGGGAATGTGGACCGGGGAGCTGTTTTTT
CASSQNWGDLRQGMWTGELFF
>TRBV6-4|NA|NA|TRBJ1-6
TGTGCCAGCAGTGACCGATCGACAGGAGGTTCACCCCTCCACTTT
CASSDRSTGGSPLHF
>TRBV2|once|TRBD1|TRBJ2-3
TGTGCCAGCAGTTGGGGACAGGTCGGCACAGATACGCAGTATTTT
CASSWGQVGTDTQYF
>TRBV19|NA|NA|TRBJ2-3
TGTGCCAGTACTAAGGCGGGGGCCTTTATTGATACGCAGTATTTT
CASTKAGAFIDTQYF
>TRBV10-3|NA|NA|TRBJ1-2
TGTGCCATCAGTTATCATCCGGGGTCCTTTAACTATGGCTACACCTTC
CAISYHPGSFNYGYTF
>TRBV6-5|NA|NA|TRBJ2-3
TGTGCCTCCTCGGCAAGGGGTCGGACAGATACGCAGTATTTT
CASSARGRTDTQYF
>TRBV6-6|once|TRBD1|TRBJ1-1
TGTGCCAGCAGTCCCCAGACAGGGAAGAAAGCTGAAGCTTTCTTT
CASSPQTGKKAEAFF
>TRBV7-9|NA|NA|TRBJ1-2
TGTGCCAGCAGCTTAGAAGCGGAGGGCTACACCTTC
CASSLEAEGYTF
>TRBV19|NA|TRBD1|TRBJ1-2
TGTGCCAGTACTACAACAGGGGAGCACTATGGCTACACCTTC
CASTTTGEHYGYTF
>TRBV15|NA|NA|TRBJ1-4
TGTGCCACCAGCAGAGGCCCAGAAAGTCAAGAAAAACTGTTTTTT
CATSRGPESQEKLFF